Following are 8 T cell receptor beta chains from one sample sequenced in a study of technical replicates of blood from several donors. Generated by immunoSEQ multiplex PCR, the TCRdb table keeps only in-frame clones and is missing some. This sample yields around 60,000 clones, of which 75% to 90% are seen a single time; roughly 5.1% belongs to the top ten. Input material: PBMCs. The receptors were sampled from a human donor in good health. Some clones in this sample may be carry-over from other donors' samples.

This chain joins TRBV27 and TRBJ1-1, with D possibly matching TRBD1 (6 bases). Germline loops: CDR1 MNHEY, CDR2 SMNVEV (reference sequence). V lost 5 bases and J 1 base, leaving 11 bases between the germline ends. CDR3 size: 14 residues. This CDR3 is CASSPQDRNTEAFF. CDR3 sequence (DNA): TGTGCCAGCAGTCCCCAGGACAGGAACACTGAAGCTTTCTTT.

This sequence joins TRBV7-9 and TRBJ1-6; D possibly corresponds to TRBD1 (6 bases). Between the trimmed V and J ends, which lost 5 bases and 9 bases, there was a span of 17 bases. CDR1 and CDR2 (germline): SEHNR, FQNEAQ (reference sequence). The CDR3 extends over 15 amino acids. The CDR3 is CASSLGEGVRSPLHF. DNA for the CDR3: TGTGCCAGCAGCCTAGGGGAGGGGGTGCGTTCACCCCTCCACTTT.

This clone was seen a single time. The chain combines TRBV2 with TRBJ2-5; the match to TRBD1 covers 8 bases. Germline loops: CDR1 SNHLY, CDR2 FYNNEI. The CDR3 has 14 residues. V was pared by 4 bases and J by 6 bases, with 7 bases of the junction left unmatched. CDR3: CASSGQGARQTQYF. CDR3 in DNA: TGTGCCAGCAGTGGTCAGGGGGCGAGGCAGACCCAGTACTTC.

This clone was recorded once. The chain links TRBV4-1 to TRBJ1-4; 7 bases map to TRBD1. CDR1 is MGHRA, CDR2 YSYEKL, per germline. The CDR3 covers 16 residues. The junction had 10 bases not matched to a gene; V was cut back by 2 bases and J by 7 bases. The DNA for the CDR3 is TGCGCCAGCAGCCAAAATCCAGGGGGTTTTGGTGAAAAACTGTTTTTT. Its translation is CASSQNPGGFGEKLFF.

The rearrangement links TRBV18 to TRBJ1-5; 9 nucleotides match TRBD1. V lost 5 bases and J lost 6; bases outside the gene matches: 8. CDR1 KGHSH and CDR2 LQKENI come from the germline V gene. The length of the CDR3 is 15 residues. The CDR3, as DNA: TGTGCCAGCTCAATCACAGGGGGCTTTACTCAGCCCCAGCATTTT. This gives the protein CASSITGGFTQPQHF.

The chain uses TRBV6-5 and TRBJ2-7, with TRBD2 matching 8 bases. In germline, CDR1 is MNHEY, CDR2 SVGAGI. The CDR3 is made up of 14 amino acids. J gave up 1 base and V 2 bases, and 1 base lay outside the gene matches. CDR3 loop: CASSYQRGSYEQYF. As DNA, the CDR3 is TGTGCCAGCAGTTACCAGCGGGGGTCCTACGAGCAGTACTTC.

V is TRBV30 and J is TRBJ1-1; no clear D gene. CDR1 and CDR2 from the germline V gene are GTSNPN and SVGIG (reference sequence). V lost 3 bases and J lost 3, with 8 bases in between. The CDR3 sequence is 12 residues long. CDR3: CAWRYGDTEAFF. CDR3 nucleotide sequence: TGTGCCTGGAGGTACGGGGACACTGAAGCTTTCTTT.

The chain combines TRBV15 with TRBJ2-6, with a possible D match to TRBD1 (5 bases). Trimming stripped 3 bases from V and 0 bases from J, with 12 bases between. The CDR3 is 17 residues long. Germline CDR1 reads LNHNV; CDR2 reads YYDKDF (reference sequence). CDR3: CATSRADTGSGANVLTF. The CDR3 nucleotides are TGTGCCACCAGCAGGGCCGACACAGGCTCTGGGGCCAACGTCCTGACTTTC.